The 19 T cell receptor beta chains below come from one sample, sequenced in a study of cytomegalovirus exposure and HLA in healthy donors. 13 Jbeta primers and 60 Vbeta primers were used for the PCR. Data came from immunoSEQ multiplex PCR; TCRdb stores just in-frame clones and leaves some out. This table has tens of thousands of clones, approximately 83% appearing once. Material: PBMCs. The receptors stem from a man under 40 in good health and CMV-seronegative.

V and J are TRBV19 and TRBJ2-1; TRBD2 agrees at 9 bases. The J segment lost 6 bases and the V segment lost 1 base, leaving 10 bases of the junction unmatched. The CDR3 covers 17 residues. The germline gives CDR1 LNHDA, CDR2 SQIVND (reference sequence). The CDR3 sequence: CASSIGEGLAGFNEQFF. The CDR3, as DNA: TGTGCCAGTAGTATAGGGGAAGGGCTAGCGGGATTCAATGAGCAGTTCTTC.

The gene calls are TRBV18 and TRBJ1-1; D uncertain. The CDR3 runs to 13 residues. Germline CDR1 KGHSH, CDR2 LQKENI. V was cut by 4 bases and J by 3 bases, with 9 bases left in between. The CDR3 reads CASSHDLDTEAFF. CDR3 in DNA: TGTGCCAGCTCACACGACTTGGACACTGAAGCTTTCTTT.

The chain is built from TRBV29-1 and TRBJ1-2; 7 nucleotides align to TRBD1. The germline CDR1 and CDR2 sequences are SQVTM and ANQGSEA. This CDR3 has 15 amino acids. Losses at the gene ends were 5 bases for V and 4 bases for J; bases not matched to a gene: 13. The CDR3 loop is CSVSTGSLSPYGYTF. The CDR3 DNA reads TGCAGCGTTTCGACAGGGTCCTTATCCCCCTATGGCTACACCTTC.

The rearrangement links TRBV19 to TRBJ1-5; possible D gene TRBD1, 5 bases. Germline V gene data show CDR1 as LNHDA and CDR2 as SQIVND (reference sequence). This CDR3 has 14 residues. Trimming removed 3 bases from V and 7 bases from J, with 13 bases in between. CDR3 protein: CASSIGGPSQPQHF. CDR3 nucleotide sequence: TGTGCCAGTAGTATCGGGGGACCATCCCAGCCCCAGCATTTT.

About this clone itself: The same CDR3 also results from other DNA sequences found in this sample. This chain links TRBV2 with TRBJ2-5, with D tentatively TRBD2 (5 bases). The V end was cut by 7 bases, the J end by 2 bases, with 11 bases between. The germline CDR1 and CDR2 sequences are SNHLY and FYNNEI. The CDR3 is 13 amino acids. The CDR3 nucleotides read TGTGCCAGCACCGGGGAAGAACAAGAGACCCAGTACTTC. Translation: CASTGEEQETQYF. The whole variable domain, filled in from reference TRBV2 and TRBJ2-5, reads EPEVTQTPSHQVTQMGQEVILRCVPISNHLYFYWYRQILGQKVEFLVSFYNNEISEKSEIFDDQFSVERPDGSNFTLKIRSTKLEDSAMYFCASTGEEQETQYFGPGTRLLVL.

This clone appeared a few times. CDR3 loop: CASSGQGGNQPQHF. CDR3 bases: TGTGCCAGTAGTGGACAGGGAGGCAATCAGCCCCAGCATTTT. This chain links TRBV19 with TRBJ1-5, with 8 bases identical to TRBD1. Trimming cost V 5 bases and J 2 bases; bases outside gene matches: 2. The CDR3 covers 14 residues. CDR1 LNHDA and CDR2 SQIVND come from the germline V gene (reference sequence).

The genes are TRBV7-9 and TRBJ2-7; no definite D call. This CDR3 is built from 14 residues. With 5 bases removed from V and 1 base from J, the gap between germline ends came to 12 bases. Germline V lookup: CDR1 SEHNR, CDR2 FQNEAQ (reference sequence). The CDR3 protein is CASSTGSESYEQYF. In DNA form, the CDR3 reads TGTGCCAGCAGCACCGGAAGCGAGTCCTACGAGCAGTACTTC.

CDR3 in amino acids: CSARRGYGYTF. The CDR3 nucleotides are TGCAGTGCCAGGCGGGGCTATGGCTACACCTTC. The chain uses TRBV20-1 and TRBJ1-2; D unresolved. Germline CDR1 and CDR2: DFQATT and SNEGSKA (reference sequence). This CDR3 comprises 11 residues. Trimming stripped 6 bases from V and 4 bases from J, with 9 bases between.

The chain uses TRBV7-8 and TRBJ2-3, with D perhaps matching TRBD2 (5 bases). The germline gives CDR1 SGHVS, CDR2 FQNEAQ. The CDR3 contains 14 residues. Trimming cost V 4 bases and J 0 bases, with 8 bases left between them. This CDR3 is CASSSWTSTDTQYF. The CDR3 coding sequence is TGTGCCAGCAGCTCTTGGACTAGCACAGATACGCAGTATTTT.

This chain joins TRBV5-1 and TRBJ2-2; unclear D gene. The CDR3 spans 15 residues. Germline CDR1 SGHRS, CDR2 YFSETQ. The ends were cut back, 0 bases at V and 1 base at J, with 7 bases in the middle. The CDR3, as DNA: TGCGCCAGCAGCTTGGTGCCAGGGAACACCGGGGAGCTGTTTTTT. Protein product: CASSLVPGNTGELFF.

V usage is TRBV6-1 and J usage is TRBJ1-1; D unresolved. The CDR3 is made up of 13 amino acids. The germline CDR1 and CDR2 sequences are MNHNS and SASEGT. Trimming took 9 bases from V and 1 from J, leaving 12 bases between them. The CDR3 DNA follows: TGTGCCAGTGTCGGGCGGGGGAACACTGAAGCTTTCTTT. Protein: CASVGRGNTEAFF.

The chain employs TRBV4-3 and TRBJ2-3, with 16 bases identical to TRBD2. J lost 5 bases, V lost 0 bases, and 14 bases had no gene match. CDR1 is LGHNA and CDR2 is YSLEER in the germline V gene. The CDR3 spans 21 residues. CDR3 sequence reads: CASSQDPPGLAGGQFGDTQYF. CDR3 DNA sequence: TGCGCCAGCAGCCAAGATCCTCCGGGACTAGCGGGAGGGCAATTTGGAGATACGCAGTATTTT.

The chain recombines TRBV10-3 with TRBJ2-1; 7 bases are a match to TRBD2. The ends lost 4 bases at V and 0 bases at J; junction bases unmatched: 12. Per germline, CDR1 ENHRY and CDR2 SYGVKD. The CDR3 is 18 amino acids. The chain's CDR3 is CAISGLAPQFSSYNEQFF. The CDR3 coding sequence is TGTGCCATCAGTGGACTAGCCCCCCAATTTAGCTCCTACAATGAGCAGTTCTTC.

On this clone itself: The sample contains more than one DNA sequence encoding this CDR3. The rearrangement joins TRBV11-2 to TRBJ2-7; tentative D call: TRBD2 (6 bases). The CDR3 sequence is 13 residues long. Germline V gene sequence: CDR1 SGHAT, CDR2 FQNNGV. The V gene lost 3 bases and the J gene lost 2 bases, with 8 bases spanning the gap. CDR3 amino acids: CASSLGLTYEQYF. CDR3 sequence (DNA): TGTGCCAGCAGCTTGGGACTCACCTACGAGCAGTACTTC.

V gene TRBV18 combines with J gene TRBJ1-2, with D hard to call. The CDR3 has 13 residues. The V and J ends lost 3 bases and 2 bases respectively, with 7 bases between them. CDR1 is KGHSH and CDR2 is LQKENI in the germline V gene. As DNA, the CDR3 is TGTGCCAGCTCACCTTACAACAACTATGGCTACACCTTC. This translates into CASSPYNNYGYTF. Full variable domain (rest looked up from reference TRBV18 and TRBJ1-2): NAGVMQNPRHLVRRRGQEARLRCSPMKGHSHVYWYRQLPEEGLKFMVYLQKENIIDESGMPKERFSAEFPKEGPSILRIQQVVRGDSAAYFCASSPYNNYGYTFGSGTRLTVV.

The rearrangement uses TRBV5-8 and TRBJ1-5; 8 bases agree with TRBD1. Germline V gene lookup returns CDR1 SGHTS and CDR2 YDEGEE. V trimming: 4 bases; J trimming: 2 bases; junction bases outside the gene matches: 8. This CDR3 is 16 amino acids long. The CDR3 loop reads CASSNSTGVGNQPQHF. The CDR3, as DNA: TGTGCCAGCAGCAACTCGACAGGGGTCGGCAATCAGCCCCAGCATTTT.

CDR3 in amino acids: CATSSGRGFYEQYF. In DNA form, the CDR3 reads TGTGCCACCAGCAGTGGTCGGGGTTTCTACGAGCAGTACTTC. This rearrangement joins TRBV15 to TRBJ2-5, with a tentative D call TRBD2 (5 bases). The better agreement between TRBJ2-7 and the DNA end casts doubt on the J call. CDR1 is LNHNV and CDR2 is YYDKDF in the germline V gene (reference sequence). The CDR3 loop spans 14 amino acids.

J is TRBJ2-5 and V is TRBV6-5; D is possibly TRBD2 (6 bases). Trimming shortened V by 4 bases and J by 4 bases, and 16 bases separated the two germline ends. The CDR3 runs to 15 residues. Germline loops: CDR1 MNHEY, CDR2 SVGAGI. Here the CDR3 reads CASSSRDFSRETQYF. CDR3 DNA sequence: TGTGCCAGCAGTTCAAGGGACTTTTCTCGAGAGACCCAGTACTTC.

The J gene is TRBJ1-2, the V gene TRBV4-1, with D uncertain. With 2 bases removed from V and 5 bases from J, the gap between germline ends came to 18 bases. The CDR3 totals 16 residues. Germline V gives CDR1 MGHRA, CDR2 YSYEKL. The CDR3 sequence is CASSQPRRGGTYGYTF. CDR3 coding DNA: TGCGCCAGCAGCCAACCCCGGCGGGGAGGCACGTATGGCTACACCTTC.